These T cell receptor beta chains were read from a single sample in a study of T-cell memory formation after mild COVID-19. Each CDR3 protein is one row after TCRdb ran MiXCR on the 5' RACE reads. Found here are about 170,000 distinct CDR3 sequences, 10% to 15% of them singletons; the top ten hold approximately 3.3%. Material: PBMCs or a T cell subset sorted from them (not recorded which). The receptor source for this set is a man between 18 and 29 years old who had mild COVID-19 (a few samples of this study predate the infection). Cell type and time point are not known. Each CDR3 is given with its conserved first and last residue. The D gene is left open where the match is weak. The size field is filled for only some rows; it gives once, few, many or a size class.

abundance	j_gene	d_gene	v_gene	CDR3aa	CDR3nt
-	TRBJ1-3	-	TRBV5-5	CASSRRYDSGNTIYF	TGTGCCAGCAGCAGGAGGTACGACTCTGGAAACACCATATATTTT
-	TRBJ2-6	-	TRBV6-1	CASRTQGIRSGANVLTF	TGTGCCAGCAGAACACAGGGAATACGCTCTGGGGCCAACGTCCTGACTTTC
few	TRBJ2-5	TRBD1	TRBV12-5	CASGLGGGTGTTGETQYF	TGTGCTAGTGGTTTGGGGGGGGGGACAGGGACCACCGGGGAGACCCAGTACTTC
few	TRBJ2-3	-	TRBV9	CASSVAIGRDTQYF	TGTGCCAGCAGCGTAGCTATAGGGAGAGATACGCAGTATTTT
-	TRBJ2-5	-	TRBV5-1	CASSLVDGGQETQYF	TGCGCCAGCAGCTTGGTGGACGGAGGGCAAGAGACCCAGTACTTC
few	TRBJ1-1	-	TRBV6-5	CASSPLRKNTEAFF	TGTGCCAGCAGCCCCCTCCGGAAGAACACTGAAGCTTTCTTT
-	TRBJ1-2	-	TRBV4-3	CASSRGGDGYGYTF	TGCGCCAGCAGCCGGGGAGGGGACGGCTATGGCTACACCTTC
few	TRBJ2-7	-	TRBV12-3/TRBV12-4	CASSLGGGLSYEQYF	TGTGCCAGCAGTTTGGGGGGGGGCCTCTCCTACGAGCAGTACTTC
-	TRBJ1-2	-	TRBV27	CASSLRGLYGYTF	TGTGCCAGCAGTTTGAGAGGGCTCTATGGCTACACCTTC
-	TRBJ2-1	-	TRBV7-2	CASTLDGGWYEQFF	TGTGCCAGCACCCTCGATGGGGGTTGGTATGAGCAGTTCTTC
many	TRBJ2-5	-	TRBV27	CASSSSWNTGKTQYF	TGTGCCAGCAGTTCGAGTTGGAATACTGGAAAGACCCAGTACTTC
-	TRBJ1-5	-	TRBV5-5	CASSLRDNQPQHF	TGTGCCAGCAGCTTAAGAGACAATCAGCCCCAGCATTTT
few	TRBJ2-3	-	TRBV30	CAWSVTDTQYF	TGTGCCTGGAGTGTAACAGATACGCAGTATTTT
-	TRBJ2-5	-	TRBV7-8	CASSLWRGHVKETQYF	TGTGCCAGCAGCTTATGGCGGGGGCACGTCAAAGAGACCCAGTACTTC
few	TRBJ2-3	TRBD2	TRBV6-6	CASTLRLAGGPTDTQYF	TGTGCCAGCACCTTACGACTAGCGGGGGGCCCCACAGATACGCAGTATTTT
-	TRBJ1-4	TRBD1	TRBV6-5	CASSSDRTNEKLFF	TGTGCCAGCAGTTCGGACAGGACTAATGAAAAACTGTTTTTT
few	TRBJ2-1	TRBD1	TRBV6-5	CASSYVGTGSHEQFF	TGTGCCAGCAGTTACGTCGGGACAGGGAGCCATGAGCAGTTCTTC
many	TRBJ2-3	-	TRBV18	CASSPDGRITDTQYF	TGTGCCAGCTCACCGGACGGACGAATCACAGATACGCAGTATTTT
many	TRBJ1-1	TRBD1	TRBV7-3	CASISRGRGRLNTEAFF	TGTGCCAGCATCTCACGTGGCAGGGGGCGCCTGAACACTGAAGCTTTCTTT
few	TRBJ1-5	-	TRBV19	CASIPGGIHSNQPQHF	TGTGCCAGTATCCCCGGAGGGATCCATAGCAATCAGCCCCAGCATTTT
-	TRBJ2-3	-	TRBV5-4	CASSLGSANTDTQYF	TGTGCCAGCAGCTTGGGTAGCGCGAACACAGATACGCAGTATTTT
-	TRBJ2-1	TRBD2	TRBV7-6	CASSPQTSGGAEQFF	TGTGCCAGCAGCCCGCAGACTAGCGGGGGTGCTGAGCAGTTCTTC
-	TRBJ2-3	-	TRBV7-2	CASSLEPAADTQYF	TGTGCCAGCAGCTTAGAGCCGGCGGCAGATACGCAGTATTTT
-	TRBJ2-1	TRBD1	TRBV18	CASSPMAGGKYGEQFF	TGTGCCAGCTCCCCGATGGCAGGGGGCAAATACGGTGAGCAGTTCTTC
few	TRBJ2-2	-	TRBV18	CASSGSNTGELFF	TGTGCCAGCTCAGGCAGCAACACCGGGGAGCTGTTTTTT
-	TRBJ2-5	TRBD2	TRBV7-9	CASSQGTSARGAQYF	TGTGCCAGCAGCCAAGGGACTAGTGCGCGCGGGGCCCAGTACTTC
-	TRBJ1-5	TRBD1	TRBV12-5	CASGVNTGGWNQPQHF	TGTGCTAGTGGAGTTAACACAGGGGGGTGGAATCAGCCCCAGCATTTT
few	TRBJ2-7	-	TRBV12-3/TRBV12-4	CASSAHYEQYF	TGTGCCAGCAGCGCCCACTACGAGCAGTACTTC
-	TRBJ2-3	-	TRBV25-1	CASSEFAGQYF	TGTGCCAGCAGTGAATTCGCGGGCCAGTATTTT
many	TRBJ2-3	TRBD1	TRBV5-1	CASRRRTGDADTQYF	TGCGCCAGCAGGCGCCGAACAGGGGATGCAGATACGCAGTATTTT
many	TRBJ1-4	-	TRBV27	CASSWGGGSNEKLFF	TGTGCCAGCAGTTGGGGGGGCGGCTCTAATGAAAAACTGTTTTTT
-	TRBJ2-3	TRBD1	TRBV7-9	CASSSPPEDRGGDTQYF	TGTGCCAGCAGCTCGCCCCCCGAGGACAGGGGGGGAGATACGCAGTATTTT
-	TRBJ2-5	TRBD1	TRBV7-6	CASSLARGGAGTQYF	TGTGCCAGCAGCTTAGCGAGAGGGGGCGCGGGGACCCAGTACTTC
-	TRBJ1-2	TRBD1	TRBV20-1	CSASSQGAWEGYTF	TGCAGTGCTAGTTCGCAGGGGGCCTGGGAGGGCTACACCTTC
few	TRBJ1-2	-	TRBV5-1	CASSLGDHYGYTF	TGCGCCAGCAGCTTGGGCGACCACTATGGCTACACCTTC
-	TRBJ2-1	TRBD1	TRBV18	CASSPGTGTGDNEQFF	TGTGCCAGCTCTCCTGGTACCGGGACAGGGGACAATGAGCAGTTCTTC
few	TRBJ2-7	-	TRBV20-1	CSARDQGLEYF	TGCAGTGCTAGAGATCAGGGGTTGGAGTACTTC
many	TRBJ2-3	TRBD2	TRBV12-3/TRBV12-4	CASSPPRGITDTQYF	TGTGCCAGCAGTCCGCCGCGGGGGATTACAGATACGCAGTATTTT
few	TRBJ1-1	TRBD1	TRBV11-2	CASSPRQGPNTEAFF	TGTGCCAGCAGCCCTCGACAGGGGCCGAACACTGAAGCTTTCTTT
-	TRBJ2-1	-	TRBV12-3/TRBV12-4	CASSLRSGTHNEQFF	TGTGCCAGCAGTTTAAGGTCCGGGACGCACAATGAGCAGTTCTTC
few	TRBJ2-7	-	TRBV5-1	CASSREGSGYEQYF	TGCGCCAGCAGCCGCGAAGGGTCGGGCTACGAGCAGTACTTC
-	TRBJ2-7	-	TRBV29-1	CSVGGGTYEQYF	TGCAGCGTTGGGGGAGGCACCTACGAGCAGTACTTC